These 13 T cell receptor beta chains were sequenced from one sample in a study of blood T cells in healthy people across ages. With a J-beta primer mix and a sample-barcoded 5' primer, a second PCR ran about 7 to 11 cycles. TCRdb analysed the 5' RACE reads with MiXCR anew, one entry per CDR3 protein. The sample yields roughly 1,300,000 distinct CDR3 sequences, approximately 63% seen once. The sequencing sample was made of blood. The source is a man younger than 35 in good health.

The chain links TRBV30 to TRBJ2-4; no firm D call. The V and J ends lost 6 bases and 15 bases respectively, with 15 bases between them. Germline lookup yields CDR1 GTSNPN and CDR2 SVGIG (reference sequence). This CDR3 comprises 10 residues. The CDR3 region has the DNA TGTGCCTGTCTCCTCGGTGAGGTGTACTTC. It is translated as CACLLGEVYF.

The J gene is TRBJ2-1, the V gene TRBV28; perhaps TRBD2 as D (6 bases). The CDR3 is made up of 20 amino acids. V was shortened by 5 bases and J by 4 bases, with 30 bases between the two germline ends. Germline CDR1 reads MDHEN; CDR2 reads SYDVKM. CDR3: CASSPQGWGRDSRTYNEQFF. CDR3 sequence (DNA): TGTGCCAGCAGTCCCCAAGGGTGGGGTCGGGACTCCCGAACTTACAATGAGCAGTTCTTC.

The chain is built from TRBV6-5 and TRBJ2-3, with a tentative D call TRBD2 (5 bases). From germline, CDR1 is MNHEY and CDR2 SVGAGI. This CDR3 has 16 amino acids. Between the trimmed V and J ends, which lost 6 bases and 1 base, there was a span of 17 bases. The CDR3 sequence: CASSEDFGVGTDTQYF. The DNA for the CDR3 is TGTGCCAGCAGCGAGGACTTTGGGGTTGGCACAGATACGCAGTATTTT.

The rearrangement joins TRBV20-1 to TRBJ2-5; 13 nucleotides line up with TRBD2. Gene TRBJ2-7 matches the end of the DNA better, so the J call may be wrong. Per germline, CDR1 DFQATT and CDR2 SNEGSKA (reference sequence). The CDR3 runs to 14 residues. The CDR3 spells CSAKGTSGIYEQYF. The CDR3 bases are TGCAGTGCTAAAGGGACTAGCGGGATATACGAGCAGTACTTC.

The chain combines TRBV27 with TRBJ2-1, with D hard to call. The germline V gene encodes CDR1 MNHEY and CDR2 SMNVEV (reference sequence). The ends were cut back, 3 bases at V and 3 bases at J, with 9 bases in the middle. The CDR3 totals 14 residues. This chain's CDR3 is CASSFLPFYNEQFF. CDR3 nucleotide sequence: TGTGCCAGCAGTTTCTTACCGTTCTACAATGAGCAGTTCTTC.

V gene TRBV4-1 combines with J gene TRBJ2-7; 8 nucleotides agree with TRBD2. The DNA end lines up better with TRBJ2-5; the J call may be wrong. Germline CDR1 MGHRA, CDR2 YSYEKL. The CDR3 has 16 amino acids. CDR3 coding DNA: TGCGCCAGCAGCCAAGTGTTGTCTAGCGGGCAAGAGACCCAGTACTTC. This sequence encodes CASSQVLSSGQETQYF.

This clonotype was picked up a small number of times. This chain links TRBV4-2 with TRBJ2-1; 12 positions match TRBD2. The CDR3 totals 18 residues. V lost 0 bases to trimming and J lost 8 bases; unmatched junction nucleotides: 11. From germline, CDR1 is LGHNA and CDR2 YNFKEQ. The CDR3 sequence is CASSQEARLAGVFDEQFF. The CDR3 DNA sequence: TGTGCCAGCAGCCAAGAAGCCCGACTAGCGGGAGTATTCGATGAGCAGTTCTTC.

The rearrangement links TRBV29-1 to TRBJ2-7; D call uncertain. V lost 3 bases and J 6 bases, leaving 12 bases between the germline ends. The CDR3 has 12 residues. Germline V gives CDR1 SQVTM, CDR2 ANQGSEA. In DNA, the CDR3 is TGCAGCGTTGAGGCCGTCCCCGGCGAGCAGTACTTC. Translating gives CSVEAVPGEQYF.

This clonotype showed up just a few times. The chain joins TRBV6-5 to TRBJ2-1; 11 bases map to TRBD2. With V trimmed by 10 bases and J by 9 bases, 11 bases remained unmatched. Germline V gene sequence: CDR1 MNHEY, CDR2 SVGAGI. The CDR3 length is 14 residues. The DNA of the CDR3 is TGTGCCACCACCGGGACTAGCGGAGGTGGTGAGCAGTTCTTC. Its translation is CATTGTSGGGEQFF.

This clonotype was found a few times. The chain combines TRBV25-1 with TRBJ1-5; 7 bases are a match to TRBD1. Trimming at V came to 6 bases and at J to 5 bases, leaving 7 bases not matched to a gene. Germline-derived CDR1 and CDR2 are MGHDK and SYGVNS. This CDR3 region has 14 residues. The CDR3 region is CASSETGTYQPQHF. In nucleotides, the CDR3 is TGTGCCAGCAGCGAGACAGGGACGTATCAGCCCCAGCATTTT.

The chain is built from TRBV29-1 and TRBJ2-5, with D uncertain. The CDR3 is 13 amino acids. CDR1 and CDR2 from the germline V gene are SQVTM and ANQGSEA. The germline V and J ends were trimmed by 7 bases and 0 bases, with 12 bases remaining between them. Here the CDR3 reads CSGLPQHQETQYF. CDR3 nucleotide sequence: TGCAGCGGCCTCCCCCAGCACCAAGAGACCCAGTACTTC.

The chain has TRBV20-1 and TRBJ1-2; possibly TRBD1 for D (5 bases). Between the trimmed V and J ends, which lost 0 bases and 0 bases, there was a span of 11 bases. This CDR3 is built from 15 residues. Germline assignment: CDR1 DFQATT and CDR2 SNEGSKA (reference sequence). CDR3 loop: CSARDWDAPNYGYTF. In nucleotides, the CDR3 is TGCAGTGCTAGAGATTGGGACGCACCTAACTATGGCTACACCTTC.

The chain combines TRBV7-9 with TRBJ2-2, with D possibly being TRBD1 or TRBD2 (5 bases each). CDR1 is SEHNR and CDR2 is FQNEAQ in the germline V gene (reference sequence). The germline V and J ends were trimmed by 8 bases and 7 bases, with 20 bases remaining between them. This CDR3 is built from 15 residues. The CDR3 DNA reads as TGTGCCAGCGCTCGGGCACCTACTAGGGGCGGGGAGCTGTTTTTT. Its protein is CASARAPTRGGELFF.